These 20 T cell receptor beta chains share one sample of origin, sequenced in a study of blood T cell repertoires in COVID-19. Only in-frame clones appear in the TCRdb table, and some are missing; sequencing was by immunoSEQ multiplex PCR. Among 65,000 to 90,000 clones, 80% to 90% were seen once, and the ten largest hold more than 8%. Sequencing input: peripheral blood. Every receptor here comes from a man aged 50-59 years with acute or convalescent COVID-19.

This clone was seen more than once but under ten times. The rearrangement links TRBV14 to TRBJ2-7; D gene uncertain. V lost 0 bases, J lost 4 bases, and 7 bases lay in between. CDR1 SGHDN and CDR2 FVKESK come from the germline V gene. CDR3 length equals 13 residues. CDR3 amino acids: CASSQDPLYEQYV. DNA of the CDR3: TGTGCCAGCAGCCAAGACCCTCTATACGAGCAGTACGTC.

CDR3: CASSDHGGTGELFF. Written as DNA, the CDR3 is TGTGCCAGCAGTGACCACGGGGGGACCGGGGAGCTGTTTTTT. The rearrangement uses TRBV2 and TRBJ2-2, with 7 bases lining up with TRBD2. The CDR3 is 14 amino acids. Germline trimming cut 3 bases from V and 5 bases from J; bases unmatched to any gene: 3. Germline V gives CDR1 SNHLY, CDR2 FYNNEI.

The chain combines TRBV9 with TRBJ1-3; D remains unclear. Germline V gene lookup returns CDR1 SGDLS and CDR2 YYNGEE. CDR3 length: 15 residues. V lost 0 bases and J 2 bases, leaving 9 bases between the germline ends. This CDR3 reads CASSVAGGTGNTIYF. The CDR3 bases are TGTGCCAGCAGCGTAGCTGGAGGGACTGGAAACACCATATATTTT.

V usage is TRBV5-8 and J usage is TRBJ2-5; D call uncertain. Trimming took off 4 bases at V and 4 bases at J, with 23 bases between the two ends. The CDR3 has 17 amino acids. Germline CDR1 and CDR2: SGHTS and YDEGEE. The CDR3 bases are TGTGCCAGCAGCAACCGGTTAGGTAGGAGCCAATCAGAGACCCAGTACTTC. It codes for CASSNRLGRSQSETQYF.

The CDR3 reads CASSERGGSVDTQYF. CDR3 sequence (DNA): TGCGCCAGCAGTGAAAGAGGAGGGAGCGTCGATACGCAGTATTTT. This chain uses TRBV10-1 with TRBJ2-3; D may be TRBD2 (6 bases). Germline V gene sequence: CDR1 WNHNN, CDR2 SYGVQD (reference sequence). The CDR3 extends over 15 amino acids. The V end lost 3 bases, the J end lost 6 bases, and 16 bases lay between the germline ends.

The chain links TRBV18 to TRBJ1-1; D remains ambiguous. V lost 6 bases and J lost 0, with 8 bases in between. The germline V gene encodes CDR1 KGHSH and CDR2 LQKENI. The CDR3 runs 13 residues. The CDR3 sequence: CASSPGVNTEAFF. For the CDR3, the DNA is TGTGCCAGCTCTCCGGGAGTGAACACTGAAGCTTTCTTT. The whole variable domain, remainder taken from reference TRBV18 and TRBJ1-1, is NAGVMQNPRHLVRRRGQEARLRCSPMKGHSHVYWYRQLPEEGLKFMVYLQKENIIDESGMPKERFSAEFPKEGPSILRIQQVVRGDSAAYFCASSPGVNTEAFFGQGTRLTVV.

The rearrangement uses TRBV21-1 and TRBJ1-5. TRBV21-1 is noted as a pseudogene. The CDR3 is made up of 22 amino acids. DNA for the CDR3: TGTGCCAGCAGCAAAGCGGGGACTTTGCTGGATCTCTTGACTAAGGGCAATCAGCCCCAGCATTTT. It is translated as CASSKAGTLLDLLTKGNQPQHF.

The gene calls are TRBV5-6 and TRBJ1-2; no reliable D call. Germline assignment: CDR1 SGHDT and CDR2 YYEEEE. Trimming removed 2 bases from V and 4 bases from J, with 9 bases in between. The CDR3 consists of 13 residues. Here the CDR3 reads CASSLYSGYGYTF. The DNA of the CDR3 is TGTGCCAGCAGCTTATACAGCGGCTATGGCTACACCTTC.

CDR3 sequence: CASSGQGVGWTEAFF. The CDR3 DNA is TGTGCCAGCAGTGGACAGGGAGTTGGGTGGACTGAAGCTTTCTTT. The chain carries TRBV28 and TRBJ1-1, with 8 bases lining up with TRBD1. This CDR3 contains 15 residues. V lost 5 bases to trimming and J lost 5 bases; unmatched junction nucleotides: 10. The germline CDR1 and CDR2 sequences are MDHEN and SYDVKM.

V is TRBV6-2 or TRBV6-3 and J is TRBJ2-2, with TRBD2 as a possible D gene (5 bases). CDR3 length: 15 amino acids. Germline V CDR1 and CDR2: MNHEY, SVGEGT. The germline V and J ends were trimmed by 3 bases and 2 bases, with 10 bases remaining between them. CDR3 sequence reads: CASSYWSGNTGELFF. The CDR3 nucleotides are TGTGCCAGCAGTTATTGGAGCGGCAACACCGGGGAGCTGTTTTTT.

The chain is built from TRBV6-6 and TRBJ1-2; no clear D. The CDR3 sequence is 11 residues long. Trimming stripped 8 bases from V and 4 bases from J, with 8 bases between. Germline CDR1 MNHNY, CDR2 SVGAGI (reference sequence). The CDR3 DNA sequence: TGTGCCAGCCATACTGTCTATGGCTACACCTTC. It yields the protein CASHTVYGYTF.

The gene calls are TRBV5-5 and TRBJ2-7; maybe TRBD2 (7 bases). The CDR3 is made up of 15 amino acids. Between the trimmed V and J ends, which lost 4 bases and 5 bases, there was a span of 19 bases. Germline lookup yields CDR1 SGHKS and CDR2 YYEKEE (reference sequence). The CDR3, as DNA: TGTGCCAGCAGCCCGTGGGGGGGGCGGGCGGACGAGCAGTACGTC. This codes for CASSPWGGRADEQYV.

This sequence joins TRBV6-5 and TRBJ1-1; no clear D. The V end was cut by 3 bases, the J end by 4 bases, with 9 bases between. This CDR3 has 13 amino acids. Germline V gene sequence: CDR1 MNHEY, CDR2 SVGAGI. CDR3 region: CASSYTRFTEAFF. The CDR3, as DNA: TGTGCCAGCAGTTATACCAGATTCACTGAAGCTTTCTTT.

The chain couples TRBV4-2 to TRBJ2-1; possibly TRBD2 for D (6 bases). V was pared by 1 base and J by 3 bases, with 13 bases between. The CDR3 spans 16 residues. Germline V gene lookup returns CDR1 LGHNA and CDR2 YNFKEQ. In DNA, the CDR3 is TGTGCCAGCAGCCAAGTCGTCCCGGGGGACTACAATGAGCAGTTCTTC. Translated: CASSQVVPGDYNEQFF.

The chain is built from TRBV2 and TRBJ2-1; TRBD2 matches 7 bases. Trimming at V came to 6 bases and at J to 6 bases, leaving 14 bases not matched to a gene. The germline V gene has CDR1 SNHLY and CDR2 FYNNEI. CDR3 length: 16 amino acids. CDR3: CASRPWGGMVSNEQFF. The CDR3 nucleotides read TGTGCCAGCAGGCCTTGGGGGGGTATGGTCTCCAATGAGCAGTTCTTC.

In regard to this clone: A junction end diverges from the germline sequence, so it may reflect a read error. The chain is built from TRBV7-7 and TRBJ2-5; the match to TRBD2 covers 7 bases. Per germline, CDR1 SSHAT and CDR2 FNYEAQ (reference sequence). This CDR3 is 13 amino acids long. CDR3 protein: CASTVGGGETQYF. For the CDR3, the DNA is TGTGCTAGCACCGTTGGGGGGGGAGAGACCCAGTACTTC.

This chain's CDR3 is CAWSEGLAGAIYNEQFF. The CDR3 region has the DNA TGTGCCTGGAGTGAAGGACTAGCGGGGGCCATTTACAATGAGCAGTTCTTC. The chain has TRBV30 and TRBJ2-1, with TRBD2 matching 13 bases. The CDR3 runs to 17 residues. V trimming: 1 base; J trimming: 4 bases; junction bases outside the gene matches: 7. The germline gives CDR1 GTSNPN, CDR2 SVGIG (reference sequence).

This clone occurred a few times. The CDR3, as DNA: TGTGCCAGCAGTCGGGACACTAACTATGGCTACACCTTC. It codes for CASSRDTNYGYTF. This chain links TRBV12-3 or TRBV12-4 with TRBJ1-2; a possible D gene is TRBD1 (6 bases). The CDR3 length is 13 residues. The germline V and J ends were trimmed by 5 bases and 0 bases, with 7 bases remaining between them.

This sequence joins TRBV6-5 and TRBJ2-3; D is perhaps TRBD2 (6 bases). CDR1 is MNHEY and CDR2 is SVGAGI in the germline V gene. CDR3 length equals 14 residues. Trimming took off 4 bases at V and 1 base at J, with 9 bases between the two ends. The CDR3 reads CASSSPGGTDTQYF. The CDR3 DNA reads as TGTGCCAGCAGTTCTCCGGGGGGCACAGATACGCAGTATTTT.

This rearrangement joins TRBV5-1 to TRBJ1-1; 7 bases align to TRBD1. Trimming took 2 bases from V and 1 from J; bases not matched to a gene: 8. The CDR3 has 16 residues. CDR1 is SGHRS and CDR2 is YFSETQ in the germline V gene. The CDR3 DNA reads as TGCGCCAGCAGCTTAAGTCCCGGGACAGAGAACACTGAAGCTTTCTTT. Amino acid sequence: CASSLSPGTENTEAFF.